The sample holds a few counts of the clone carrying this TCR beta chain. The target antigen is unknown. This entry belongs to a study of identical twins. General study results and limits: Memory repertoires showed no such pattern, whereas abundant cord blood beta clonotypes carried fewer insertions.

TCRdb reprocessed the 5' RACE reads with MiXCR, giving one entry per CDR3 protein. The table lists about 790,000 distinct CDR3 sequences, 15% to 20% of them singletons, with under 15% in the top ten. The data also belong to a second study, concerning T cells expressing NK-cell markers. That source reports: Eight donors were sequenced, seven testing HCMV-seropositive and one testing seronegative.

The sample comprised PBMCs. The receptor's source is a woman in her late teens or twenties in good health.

The DNA for the CDR3 is TGTGCCAGCAGCCCAGGGGGAAATGACGAGCAGTACTTC. Translated: CASSPGGNDEQYF. The chain recombines TRBV12-3 or TRBV12-4 with TRBJ2-7, with 7 bases fitting TRBD1. This CDR3 contains 13 residues. The V segment lost 6 bases and the J segment 5 bases; nucleotides outside the gene matches: 7.